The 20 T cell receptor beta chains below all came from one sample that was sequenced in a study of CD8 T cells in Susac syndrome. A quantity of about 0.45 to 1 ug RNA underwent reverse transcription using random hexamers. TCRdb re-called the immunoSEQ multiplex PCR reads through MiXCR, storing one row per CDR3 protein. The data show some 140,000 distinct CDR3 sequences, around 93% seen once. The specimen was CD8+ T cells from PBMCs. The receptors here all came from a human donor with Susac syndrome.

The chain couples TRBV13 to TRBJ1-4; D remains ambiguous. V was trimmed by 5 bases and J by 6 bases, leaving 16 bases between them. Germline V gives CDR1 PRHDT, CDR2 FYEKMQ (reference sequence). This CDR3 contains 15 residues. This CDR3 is CASSTPRTGYEKLFF. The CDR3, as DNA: TGTGCCAGCAGCACCCCCCGGACGGGATATGAAAAACTGTTTTTT.

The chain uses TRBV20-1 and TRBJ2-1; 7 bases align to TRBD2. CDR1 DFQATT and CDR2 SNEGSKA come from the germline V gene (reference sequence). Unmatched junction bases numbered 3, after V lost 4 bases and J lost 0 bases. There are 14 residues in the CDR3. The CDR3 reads CSATAGSSYNEQFF. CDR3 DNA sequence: TGCAGTGCTACAGCGGGGAGCTCCTACAATGAGCAGTTCTTC.

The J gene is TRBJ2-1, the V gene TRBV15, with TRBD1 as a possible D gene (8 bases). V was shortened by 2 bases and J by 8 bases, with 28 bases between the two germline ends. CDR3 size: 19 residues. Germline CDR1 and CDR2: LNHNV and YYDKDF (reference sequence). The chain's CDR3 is CATSRMYQDREGSMDEQFF. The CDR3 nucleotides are TGTGCCACCAGCAGAATGTACCAGGACAGGGAGGGATCAATGGATGAGCAGTTCTTC.

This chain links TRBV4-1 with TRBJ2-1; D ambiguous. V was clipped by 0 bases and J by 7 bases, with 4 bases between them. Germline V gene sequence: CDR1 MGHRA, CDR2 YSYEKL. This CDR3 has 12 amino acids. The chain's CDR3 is CASSQDWNEQFF. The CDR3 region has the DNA TGCGCCAGCAGCCAAGATTGGAATGAGCAGTTCTTC.

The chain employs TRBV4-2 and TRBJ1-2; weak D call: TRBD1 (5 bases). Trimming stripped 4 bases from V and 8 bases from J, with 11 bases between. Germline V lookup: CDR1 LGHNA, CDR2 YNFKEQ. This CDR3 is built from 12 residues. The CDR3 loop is CASSPGGEGYTF. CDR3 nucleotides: TGTGCCAGCAGCCCGGGGGGGGAGGGCTACACCTTC.

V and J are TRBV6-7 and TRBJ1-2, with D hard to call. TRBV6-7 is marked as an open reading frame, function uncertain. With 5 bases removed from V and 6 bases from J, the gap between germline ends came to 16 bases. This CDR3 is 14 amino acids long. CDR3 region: CASSTLLFPHGYTF. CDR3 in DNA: TGTGCCAGCAGTACGCTACTTTTTCCCCATGGCTACACCTTC.

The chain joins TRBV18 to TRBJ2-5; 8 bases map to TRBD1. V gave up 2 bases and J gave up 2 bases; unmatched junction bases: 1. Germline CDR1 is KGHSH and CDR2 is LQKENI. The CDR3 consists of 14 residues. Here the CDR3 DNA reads TGTGCCAGCTCACCAACAGGGGGACAAGAGACCCAGTACTTC. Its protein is CASSPTGGQETQYF.

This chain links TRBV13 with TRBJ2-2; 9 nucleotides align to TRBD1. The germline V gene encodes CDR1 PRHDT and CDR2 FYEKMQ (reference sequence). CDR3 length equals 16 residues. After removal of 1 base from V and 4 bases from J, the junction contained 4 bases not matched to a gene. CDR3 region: CASSLEDRGTTGELFF. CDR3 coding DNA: TGTGCCAGCAGCTTAGAGGACAGGGGCACCACCGGGGAGCTGTTTTTT. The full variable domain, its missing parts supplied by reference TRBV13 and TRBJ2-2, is AAGVIQSPRHLIKEKRETATLKCYPIPRHDTVYWYQQGPGQDPQFLISFYEKMQSDKGSIPDRFSAQQFSDYHSELNMSSLELGDSALYFCASSLEDRGTTGELFFGEGSRLTVL.

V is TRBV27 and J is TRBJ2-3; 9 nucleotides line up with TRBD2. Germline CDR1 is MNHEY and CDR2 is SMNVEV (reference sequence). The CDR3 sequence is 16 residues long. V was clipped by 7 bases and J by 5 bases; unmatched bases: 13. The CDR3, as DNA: TGTGCCAGCAACATCCTCATAGCGGGAGAGTTAGATACGCAGTATTTT. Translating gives CASNILIAGELDTQYF.

In DNA form, the CDR3 reads TGTGCCAGCAGCGTGAGCGGGGGGGCAGGAGATACGCAGTATTTT. Translating gives CASSVSGGAGDTQYF. The rearrangement links TRBV9 to TRBJ2-3; 10 bases are shared with TRBD2. CDR3 length equals 15 residues. The V gene end was trimmed by 2 bases and the J gene end by 5 bases; junction bases not matched to a gene: 5. Germline V gene data show CDR1 as SGDLS and CDR2 as YYNGEE.

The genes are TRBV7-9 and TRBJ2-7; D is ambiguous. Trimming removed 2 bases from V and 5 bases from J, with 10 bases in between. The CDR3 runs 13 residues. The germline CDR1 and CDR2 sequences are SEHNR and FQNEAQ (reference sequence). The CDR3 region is CASSLPGFDEQYF. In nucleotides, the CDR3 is TGTGCCAGCAGCTTACCGGGTTTCGACGAGCAGTACTTC.

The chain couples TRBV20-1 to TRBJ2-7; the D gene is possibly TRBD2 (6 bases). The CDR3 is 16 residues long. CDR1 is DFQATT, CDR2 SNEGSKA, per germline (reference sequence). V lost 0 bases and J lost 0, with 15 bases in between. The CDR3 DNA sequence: TGCAGTGCTAGAGATGGAGAGGCTAGCGTCTCCTACGAGCAGTACTTC. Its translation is CSARDGEASVSYEQYF.

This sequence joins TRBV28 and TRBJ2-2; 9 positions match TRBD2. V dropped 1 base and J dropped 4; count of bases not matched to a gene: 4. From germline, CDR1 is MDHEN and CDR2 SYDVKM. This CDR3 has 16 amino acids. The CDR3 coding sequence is TGTGCCAGCAGTTTATTGCCTAGCGGGACCACCGGGGAGCTGTTTTTT. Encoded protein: CASSLLPSGTTGELFF.

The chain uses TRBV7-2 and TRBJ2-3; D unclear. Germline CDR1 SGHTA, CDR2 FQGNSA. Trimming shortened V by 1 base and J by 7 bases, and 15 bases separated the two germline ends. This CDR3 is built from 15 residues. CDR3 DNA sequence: TGTGCCAGCAGCTTAGATCCGCTGGGGTCAAATACGCAGTATTTT. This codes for CASSLDPLGSNTQYF.

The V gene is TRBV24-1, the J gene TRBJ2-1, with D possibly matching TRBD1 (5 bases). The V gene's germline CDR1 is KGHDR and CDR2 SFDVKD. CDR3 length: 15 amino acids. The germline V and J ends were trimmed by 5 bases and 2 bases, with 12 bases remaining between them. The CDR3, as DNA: TGTGCCACCAGTGCAGGGAAGGGCCCCTACAATGAGCAGTTCTTC. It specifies CATSAGKGPYNEQFF.

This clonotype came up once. CDR3 sequence reads: CASSTGQGALETQYF. The DNA for the CDR3 is TGTGCCAGCAGCACGGGACAGGGGGCCCTGGAGACCCAGTACTTC. V is TRBV11-2 and J is TRBJ2-5, with 12 nucleotides matching TRBD1. Germline V gene data show CDR1 as SGHAT and CDR2 as FQNNGV. The V and J ends lost 5 bases and 5 bases, in that order; junction bases with no gene match: 6. CDR3 size: 15 residues.

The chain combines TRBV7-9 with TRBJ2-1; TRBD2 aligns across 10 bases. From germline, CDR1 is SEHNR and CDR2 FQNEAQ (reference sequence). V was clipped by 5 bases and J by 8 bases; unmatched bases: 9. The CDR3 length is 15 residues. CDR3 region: CASSHSGRAIYEQFF. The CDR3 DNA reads TGTGCCAGCAGCCACAGCGGGAGGGCCATCTATGAGCAGTTCTTC.

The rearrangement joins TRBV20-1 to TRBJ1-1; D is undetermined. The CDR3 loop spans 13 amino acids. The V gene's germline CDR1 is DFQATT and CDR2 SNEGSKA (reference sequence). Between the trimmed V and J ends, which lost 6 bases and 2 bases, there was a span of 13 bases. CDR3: CSADQDSNTEAFF. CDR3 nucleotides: TGCAGTGCCGACCAGGACTCTAACACTGAAGCTTTCTTT.

CDR3 loop: CASSHPAVGGREQYF. For the CDR3, the DNA is TGCGCCAGCAGCCATCCCGCTGTGGGAGGTAGGGAGCAGTACTTC. The V gene is TRBV4-1, the J gene TRBJ2-7; TRBD2 might be the D (6 bases). CDR1 and CDR2 (germline): MGHRA, YSYEKL. Trimming pared 3 bases from V and 7 bases from J, leaving 19 bases between. CDR3 length equals 15 residues.

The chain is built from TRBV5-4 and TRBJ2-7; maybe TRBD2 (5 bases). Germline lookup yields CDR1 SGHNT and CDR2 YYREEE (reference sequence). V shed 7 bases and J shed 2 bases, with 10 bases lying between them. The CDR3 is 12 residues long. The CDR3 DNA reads TGTGCCAGCGGCTGGGAGCCCTACGAGCAGTACTTC. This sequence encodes CASGWEPYEQYF.